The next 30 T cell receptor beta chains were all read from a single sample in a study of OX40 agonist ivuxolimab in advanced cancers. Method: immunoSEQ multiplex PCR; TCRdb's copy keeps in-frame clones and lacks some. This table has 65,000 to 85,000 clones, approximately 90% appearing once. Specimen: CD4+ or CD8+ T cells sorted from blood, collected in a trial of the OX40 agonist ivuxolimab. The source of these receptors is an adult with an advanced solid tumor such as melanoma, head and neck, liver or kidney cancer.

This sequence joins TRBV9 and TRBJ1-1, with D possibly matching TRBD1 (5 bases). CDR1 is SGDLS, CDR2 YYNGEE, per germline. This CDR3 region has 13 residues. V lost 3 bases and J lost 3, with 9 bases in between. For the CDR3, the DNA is TGTGCCAGCAGCGGCGGGGGGGACACTGAAGCTTTCTTT. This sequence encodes CASSGGGDTEAFF.

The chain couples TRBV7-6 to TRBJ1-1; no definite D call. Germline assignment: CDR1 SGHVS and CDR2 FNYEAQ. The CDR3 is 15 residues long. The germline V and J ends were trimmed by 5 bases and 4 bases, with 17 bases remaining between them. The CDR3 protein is CASSPWTTGGTEAFF. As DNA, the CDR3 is TGTGCCAGCAGCCCCTGGACGACGGGTGGCACTGAAGCTTTCTTT.

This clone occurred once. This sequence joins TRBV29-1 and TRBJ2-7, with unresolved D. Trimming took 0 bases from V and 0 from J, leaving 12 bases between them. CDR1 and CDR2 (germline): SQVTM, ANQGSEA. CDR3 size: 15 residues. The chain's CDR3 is CSVEDRLRSSYEQYF. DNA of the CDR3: TGCAGCGTTGAAGATCGGCTCAGGAGCTCCTACGAGCAGTACTTC.

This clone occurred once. CDR3: CASSFEQTSGGQSYEQYF. In DNA form, the CDR3 reads TGCGCCAGCAGTTTTGAACAGACTAGCGGGGGCCAATCCTACGAGCAGTACTTC. The V and J genes are TRBV4-1 and TRBJ2-7; the match to TRBD2 covers 12 bases. Germline V gene lookup returns CDR1 MGHRA and CDR2 YSYEKL. The V and J ends lost 6 bases and 1 base, in that order; junction bases with no gene match: 13. The CDR3 is 18 amino acids.

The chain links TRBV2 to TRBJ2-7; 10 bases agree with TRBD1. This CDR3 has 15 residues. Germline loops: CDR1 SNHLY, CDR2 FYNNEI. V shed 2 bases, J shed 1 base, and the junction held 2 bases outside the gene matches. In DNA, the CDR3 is TGTGCCAGCAGTGAATGGGGACAGGGGTCCTACGAGCAGTACTTC. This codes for CASSEWGQGSYEQYF.

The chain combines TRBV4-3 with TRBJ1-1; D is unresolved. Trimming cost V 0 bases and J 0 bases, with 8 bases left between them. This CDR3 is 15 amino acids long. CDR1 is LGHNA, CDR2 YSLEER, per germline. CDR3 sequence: CASSQDRSVNTEAFF. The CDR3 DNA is TGCGCCAGCAGCCAAGACAGGTCCGTGAACACTGAAGCTTTCTTT.

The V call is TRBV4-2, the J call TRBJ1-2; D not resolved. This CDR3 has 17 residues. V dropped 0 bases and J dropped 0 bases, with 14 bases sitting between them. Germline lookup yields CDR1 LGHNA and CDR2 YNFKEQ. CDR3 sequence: CASSQDIVGAANYGYTF. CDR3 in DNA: TGTGCCAGCAGCCAAGATATAGTGGGAGCAGCTAACTATGGCTACACCTTC.

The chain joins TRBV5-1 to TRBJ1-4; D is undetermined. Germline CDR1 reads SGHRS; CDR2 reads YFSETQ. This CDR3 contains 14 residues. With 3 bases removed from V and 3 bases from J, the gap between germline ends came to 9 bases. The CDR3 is CASSYEAPNEKLFF. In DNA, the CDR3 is TGCGCCAGCAGCTATGAGGCCCCTAATGAAAAACTGTTTTTT.

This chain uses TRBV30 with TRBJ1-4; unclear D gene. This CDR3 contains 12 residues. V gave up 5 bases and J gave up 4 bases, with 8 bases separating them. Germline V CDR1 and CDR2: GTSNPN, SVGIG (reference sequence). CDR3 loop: CAWGVYNEKLFF. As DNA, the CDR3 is TGTGCCTGGGGGGTGTATAATGAAAAACTGTTTTTT.

In DNA, the CDR3 is TGTGCCAGCAGCTTACCCGGGGAGGGGCTGAACACCGGGGAGCTGTTTTTT. It specifies CASSLPGEGLNTGELFF. This chain uses TRBV7-9 with TRBJ2-2, with TRBD2 matching 7 bases. The CDR3 contains 17 residues. CDR1 is SEHNR and CDR2 is FQNEAQ in the germline V gene (reference sequence). V lost 2 bases to trimming and J lost 1 base; unmatched junction nucleotides: 7.

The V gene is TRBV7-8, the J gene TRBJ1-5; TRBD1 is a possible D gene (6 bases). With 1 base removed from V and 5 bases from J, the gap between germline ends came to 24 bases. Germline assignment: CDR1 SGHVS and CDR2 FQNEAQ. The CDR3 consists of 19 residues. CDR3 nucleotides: TGTGCCAGCAGCTTAGATTTCCGGCGCGAGGGGGTGGAGGATCAGCCCCAGCATTTT. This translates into CASSLDFRREGVEDQPQHF. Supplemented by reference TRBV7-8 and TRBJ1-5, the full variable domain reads GAGVSQSPRYKVAKRGQDVALRCDPISGHVSLFWYQQALGQGPEFLTYFQNEAQLDKSGLPSDRFFAERPEGSVSTLKIQRTQQEDSAVYLCASSLDFRREGVEDQPQHFGDGTRLSIL.

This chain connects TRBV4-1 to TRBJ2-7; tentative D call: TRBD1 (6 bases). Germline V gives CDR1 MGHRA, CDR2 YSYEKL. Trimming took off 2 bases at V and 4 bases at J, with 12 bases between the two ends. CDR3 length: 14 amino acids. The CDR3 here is CASSQLYREYEQYF. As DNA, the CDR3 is TGCGCCAGCAGCCAATTATACAGGGAGTACGAGCAGTACTTC.

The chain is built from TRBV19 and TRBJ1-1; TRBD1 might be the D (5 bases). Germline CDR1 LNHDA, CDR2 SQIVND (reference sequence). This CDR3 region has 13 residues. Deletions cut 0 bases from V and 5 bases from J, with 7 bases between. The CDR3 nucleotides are TGTGCCAGTAGTATAGATCAGGGAACTGAAGCTTTCTTT. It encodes CASSIDQGTEAFF.

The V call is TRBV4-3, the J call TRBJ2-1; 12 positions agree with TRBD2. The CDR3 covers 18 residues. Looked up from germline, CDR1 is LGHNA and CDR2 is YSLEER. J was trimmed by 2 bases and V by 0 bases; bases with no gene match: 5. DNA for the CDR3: TGCGCCAGCAGCCAAGATAGTCTAGCGGGGGGGCCCTACAATGAGCAGTTCTTC. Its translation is CASSQDSLAGGPYNEQFF.

The CDR3 spells CASSQGRDGTEAFF. DNA for the CDR3: TGCGCCAGCAGCCAAGGGAGGGATGGCACTGAAGCTTTCTTT. V gene TRBV4-1 combines with J gene TRBJ1-1; D gene uncertain. Trimming shortened V by 1 base and J by 4 bases, and 10 bases separated the two germline ends. This CDR3 contains 14 residues. The germline CDR1 and CDR2 sequences are MGHRA and YSYEKL.

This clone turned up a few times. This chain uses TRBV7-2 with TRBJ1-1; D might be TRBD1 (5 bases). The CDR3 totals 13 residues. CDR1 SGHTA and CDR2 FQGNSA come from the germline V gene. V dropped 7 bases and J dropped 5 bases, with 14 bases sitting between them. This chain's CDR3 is CASNLGGKTEAFF. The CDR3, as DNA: TGTGCCAGCAACTTGGGGGGAAAGACTGAAGCTTTCTTT.

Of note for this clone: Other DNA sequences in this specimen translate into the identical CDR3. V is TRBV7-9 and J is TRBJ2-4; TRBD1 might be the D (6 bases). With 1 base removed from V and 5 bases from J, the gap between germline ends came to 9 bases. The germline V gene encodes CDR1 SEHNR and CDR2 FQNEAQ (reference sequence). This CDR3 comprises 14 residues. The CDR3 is CASSLVDSQNIQYF. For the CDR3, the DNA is TGTGCCAGCAGCTTAGTGGACAGCCAAAACATTCAGTACTTC.

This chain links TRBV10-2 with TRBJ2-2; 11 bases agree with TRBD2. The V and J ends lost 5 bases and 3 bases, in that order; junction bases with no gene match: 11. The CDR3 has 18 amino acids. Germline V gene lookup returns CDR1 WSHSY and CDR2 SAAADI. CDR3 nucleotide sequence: TGCGCCAGCAGTTTTTTAGCGGGGGGGAGTGCGGACACCGGGGAGCTGTTTTTT. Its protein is CASSFLAGGSADTGELFF.

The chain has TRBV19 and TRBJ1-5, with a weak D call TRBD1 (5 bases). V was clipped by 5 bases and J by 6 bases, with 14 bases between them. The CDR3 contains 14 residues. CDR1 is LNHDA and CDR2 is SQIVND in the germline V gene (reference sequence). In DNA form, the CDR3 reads TGTGCCAGTAGTGTAGGCAGGGATGCTCAGCCCCAGCATTTT. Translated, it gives CASSVGRDAQPQHF.

In DNA, the CDR3 is TGTGCCAGCAGCTCCCGTGGGGTCCCCGCCGGGGAGCTGTTTTTT. This translates into CASSSRGVPAGELFF. V and J are TRBV13 and TRBJ2-2; no firm D call. This CDR3 region has 15 residues. Germline CDR1 reads PRHDT; CDR2 reads FYEKMQ (reference sequence). V was pared by 4 bases and J by 6 bases, with 15 bases between. Full variable domain (rest looked up from reference TRBV13 and TRBJ2-2): AAGVIQSPRHLIKEKRETATLKCYPIPRHDTVYWYQQGPGQDPQFLISFYEKMQSDKGSIPDRFSAQQFSDYHSELNMSSLELGDSALYFCASSSRGVPAGELFFGEGSRLTVL.

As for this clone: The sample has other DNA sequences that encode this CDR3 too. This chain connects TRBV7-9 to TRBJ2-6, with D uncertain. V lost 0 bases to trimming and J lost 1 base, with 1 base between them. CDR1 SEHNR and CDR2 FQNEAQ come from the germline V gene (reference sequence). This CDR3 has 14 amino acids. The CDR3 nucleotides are TGTGCCAGCAGCTTAGCTTCTGGGGCCAACGTCCTGACTTTC. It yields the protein CASSLASGANVLTF. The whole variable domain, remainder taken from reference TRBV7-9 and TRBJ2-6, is DTGVSQNPRHKITKRGQNVTFRCDPISEHNRLYWYRQTLGQGPEFLTYFQNEAQLEKSRLLSDRFSAERPKGSFSTLEIQRTEQGDSAMYLCASSLASGANVLTFGAGSRLTVL.

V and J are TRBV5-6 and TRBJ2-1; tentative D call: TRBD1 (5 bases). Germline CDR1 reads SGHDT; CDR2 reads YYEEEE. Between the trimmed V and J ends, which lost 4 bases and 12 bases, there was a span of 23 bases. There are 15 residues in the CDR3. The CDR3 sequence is CASSLQGRSMSRQFF. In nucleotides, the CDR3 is TGTGCCAGCAGCCTTCAGGGCCGTAGTATGAGCCGGCAGTTCTTC.

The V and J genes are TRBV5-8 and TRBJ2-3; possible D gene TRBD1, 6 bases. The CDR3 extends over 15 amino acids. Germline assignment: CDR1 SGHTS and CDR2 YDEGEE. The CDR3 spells CADSRGQISTDTQYF. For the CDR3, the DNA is TGTGCGGACAGCCGCGGACAGATAAGCACAGATACGCAGTATTTT.

The CDR3 DNA reads TGCAGCGTTGAGGAGGGTGGAATGCCAGATACGCAGTATTTT. It yields the protein CSVEEGGMPDTQYF. V gene TRBV29-1 combines with J gene TRBJ2-3, with D maybe TRBD2 (6 bases). With 3 bases removed from V and 4 bases from J, the gap between germline ends came to 14 bases. The CDR3 has 14 residues. The germline V gene has CDR1 SQVTM and CDR2 ANQGSEA.

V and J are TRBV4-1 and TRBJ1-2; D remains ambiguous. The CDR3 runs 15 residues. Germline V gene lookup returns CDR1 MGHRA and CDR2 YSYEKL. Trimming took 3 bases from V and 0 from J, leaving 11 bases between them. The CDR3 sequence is CASSQPSVPNYGYTF. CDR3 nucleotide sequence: TGCGCCAGCAGCCAGCCCTCGGTCCCTAACTATGGCTACACCTTC.

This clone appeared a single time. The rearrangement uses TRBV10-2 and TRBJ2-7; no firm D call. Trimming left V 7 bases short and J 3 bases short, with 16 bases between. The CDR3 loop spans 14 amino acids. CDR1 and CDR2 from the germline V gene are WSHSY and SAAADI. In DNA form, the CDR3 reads TGCGCCAGCACCAACGGAGCATCTAACTACGAGCAGTACTTC. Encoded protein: CASTNGASNYEQYF.

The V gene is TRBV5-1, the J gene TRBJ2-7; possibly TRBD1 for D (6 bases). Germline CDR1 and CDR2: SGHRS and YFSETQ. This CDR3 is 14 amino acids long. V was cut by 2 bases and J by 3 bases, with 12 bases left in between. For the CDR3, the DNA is TGCGCCAGCAGCTTTCGACAGGACGGCTACGAGCAGTACTTC. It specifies CASSFRQDGYEQYF.

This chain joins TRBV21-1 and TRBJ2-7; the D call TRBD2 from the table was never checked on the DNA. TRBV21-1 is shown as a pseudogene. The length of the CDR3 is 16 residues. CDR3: CASSKPRSRGTYEQYF. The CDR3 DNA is TGTGCCAGCAGCAAACCTCGGTCGCGGGGAACCTACGAGCAGTACTTC.

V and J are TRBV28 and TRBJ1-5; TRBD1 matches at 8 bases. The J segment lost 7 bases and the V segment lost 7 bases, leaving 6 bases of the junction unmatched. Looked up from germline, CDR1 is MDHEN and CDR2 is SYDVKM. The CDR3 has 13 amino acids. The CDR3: CASIRGLGQPQHF. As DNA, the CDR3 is TGTGCCAGCATCAGGGGGCTAGGGCAGCCCCAGCATTTT.

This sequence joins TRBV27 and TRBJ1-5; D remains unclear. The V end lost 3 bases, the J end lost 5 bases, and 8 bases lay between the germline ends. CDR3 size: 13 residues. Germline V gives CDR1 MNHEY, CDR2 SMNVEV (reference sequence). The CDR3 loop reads CASSFGRHQPQHF. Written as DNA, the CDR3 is TGTGCCAGCAGTTTCGGCCGGCATCAGCCCCAGCATTTT.